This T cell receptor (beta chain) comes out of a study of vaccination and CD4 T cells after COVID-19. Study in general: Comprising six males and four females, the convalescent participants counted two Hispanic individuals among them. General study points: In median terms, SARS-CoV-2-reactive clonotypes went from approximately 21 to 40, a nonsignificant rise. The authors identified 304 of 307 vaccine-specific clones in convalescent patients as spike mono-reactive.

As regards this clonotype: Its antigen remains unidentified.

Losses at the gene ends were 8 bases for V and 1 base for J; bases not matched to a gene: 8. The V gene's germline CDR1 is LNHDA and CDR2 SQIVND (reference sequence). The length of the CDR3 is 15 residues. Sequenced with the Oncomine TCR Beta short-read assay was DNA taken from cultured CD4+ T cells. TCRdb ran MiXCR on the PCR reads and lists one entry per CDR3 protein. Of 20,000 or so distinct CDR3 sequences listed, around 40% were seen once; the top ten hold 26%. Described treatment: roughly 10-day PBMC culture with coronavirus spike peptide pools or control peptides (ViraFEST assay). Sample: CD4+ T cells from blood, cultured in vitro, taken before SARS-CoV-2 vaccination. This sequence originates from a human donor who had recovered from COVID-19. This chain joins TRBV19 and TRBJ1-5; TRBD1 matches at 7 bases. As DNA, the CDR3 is TGTGCCAGTTGCCGGGACAGAGAAAGCAATCAGCCCCAGCATTTT. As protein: CASCRDRESNQPQHF.